The sequence of this T cell receptor (beta chain) was determined in a study of PD-1 blockade in classical Hodgkin lymphoma (dated by TCRdb to the early 2020s). Concerning the study at large: Nivolumab dosing was 3 mg/kg intravenously every 2 weeks, continuing until either disease progression or unacceptable toxicity. To define a peripheral blood immune signature of response to PD-1 blockade in classical Hodgkin lymphoma, the study combined TCR beta sequencing with CyTOF. Overall study outcomes, separate from this receptor: A significant rise by C4D1 was seen in CD4+ but not CD8+ TCR diversity (p=0.0027 vs p=0.16), with the rise being most apparent in complete responders (p=0.02). Trial patients achieving complete response had baseline diversity similar to newly diagnosed patients, whereas partial responders and progressors had significantly lower diversity. Baseline TCR diversity was reported to be lower in newly diagnosed patients than in healthy donors and to be lower still in relapsed/refractory patients. The study covered only a single clinical trial cohort, and the causes of the repertoire differences, possibly disease activity or prior therapy, were still not defined. Lower diversity was observed in patients in whom nivolumab was started less than 1 year after ASCT, and these patients were excluded from later analyses so that confounding by immune reconstitution would be avoided.

V was cut back by 10 bases and J by 0 bases, leaving a gap of 10 bases between them. From a lookup of the germline V gene, CDR1 and CDR2 are MDHEN and SYDVKM. The cysteine opens and the phenylalanine closes a CDR3 of 13 amino acids. The retained sequence is limited to the CDR3, 39 bases, with the frame set at the first base. Genomic DNA was isolated using the Qiagen DNeasy kit from unsorted PBMCs as well as from negatively selected CD4+ and CD8+ fractions. TCR beta CDR3 regions were subjected to amplification by immunoSEQ multiplex PCR with primers that anneal to V and J segments. A synthetic immune receptor repertoire was used to minimize amplification bias, and remaining bias was computationally removed after sequencing. Per the original workflow: Repertoire diversity was quantified as the Shannon entropy index using custom Python scripts. Unsorted, CD4+ and CD8+ repertoires were analyzed separately, except in combined analyses where CD4+ and CD8+ sequences were merged in silico. Clonal expansion was defined as a frequency increase of at least 2-fold after treatment compared with C1D1, and clones undetected at baseline were assigned a pseudocount of 0.5. Singleton clones were defined as clones with 0 or 1 copy at C1D1, and non-singleton clones were defined as clones with 2 or more copies. By matching protein sequences in sorted samples from the same patient, clones expanded in unsorted samples were annotated as CD4+, CD8+ or unknown. Wilcoxon tests on paired samples were used to test changes in diversity from C1D1 to C4D1. TCRdb mirrors the immuneACCESS table, restricted to in-frame sequences. Some clones are absent from its copies; in checked studies, under half trace to an unresolved V gene, and the reason for the others is unknown. That table is the source of V, J and clone size, and D and trimming were worked out from the DNA. The sample table records approximately 44,000 clones; around 69% of these occur just once. Roughly 2.6% of the sample belongs to the ten largest clones.

This clone was observed a handful of times. It has no known antigen specificity. Base qualities are not at hand, and no much larger clone is one base apart. The meaning of the sample's time point label: cycle 4 day 1 (C4D1), after five to seven weeks of nivolumab. Relapse after autologous stem cell transplantation had occurred in all trial patients, and cohorts A, B and C were distinguished by prior brentuximab vedotin exposure. The trial cohort included more than 55 patients with relapsed/refractory classical Hodgkin lymphoma, and each patient had a best overall response of complete response, partial response or progressive disease. Single-agent nivolumab was administered to trial patients in the multi-cohort phase II CheckMate 205 trial. Best overall response was determined by an independent review committee according to the 2007 International Working Group response criteria. Trial PBMCs were collected immediately before nivolumab initiation (C1D1) and during therapy at cycle 2 day 1 and cycle 4 day 1. Peripheral blood was collected in 8 mL Vacutainer Cell Preparation Tubes, from which PBMCs were isolated by centrifugation and then cryopreserved.

Sequenced material: peripheral blood mononuclear cells (PBMCs), taken before the fourth cycle of nivolumab. The chain employs TRBV28 and TRBJ2-1, with TRBD1 as a weak D call on 6 bases. The sequence was collected from a human donor with classical Hodgkin lymphoma. DNA sequence: TGTGCCACCGAGGACAGCTCCTACAATGAGCAGTTCTTC. Translated, this is CATEDSSYNEQFF.